A single sample is the source of the 18 T cell receptor beta chains below, sequenced in a study of identical twins. Each CDR3 protein gets one entry after TCRdb re-called the 5' RACE reads with MiXCR. The repertoire includes some 630,000 distinct CDR3 sequences, about 7.6% of them detected once, and 1.6% sits in the top ten. In addition, the sample was reused for a study of yellow fever vaccine responses in identical twins.

The sequenced material came from PBMCs. The receptors stem from a woman aged 18 to 35 in good health.

This clonotype came up a few times. This chain connects TRBV3-1 to TRBJ2-6; 7 nucleotides align to TRBD1. V gave up 3 bases and J gave up 0 bases; unmatched junction bases: 8. CDR1 and CDR2 from the germline V gene are LGHDT and YNNKEL (reference sequence). This CDR3 spans 18 amino acids. The CDR3 region has the DNA TGTGCCAGCAGCCAGGGGGCCCAGGGGGACTCTGGGGCCAACGTCCTGACTTTC. Translation: CASSQGAQGDSGANVLTF.

The V call is TRBV19, the J call TRBJ2-5; D is unresolved. Trimming left V 3 bases short and J 4 bases short, with 6 bases between. Germline V CDR1 and CDR2: LNHDA, SQIVND (reference sequence). The CDR3 is 12 residues long. CDR3 DNA sequence: TGTGCCAGTAGTATGAGGAGAGAGACCCAGTACTTC. It specifies CASSMRRETQYF.

This clonotype was counted only a few times. The chain joins TRBV5-1 to TRBJ1-1, with 10 nucleotides matching TRBD1. Per the germline V gene, CDR1 is SGHRS and CDR2 is YFSETQ. Trimming at V came to 0 bases and at J to 8 bases, leaving 4 bases not matched to a gene. The CDR3 is made up of 14 amino acids. CDR3 loop: CASSLVGQGKEAFF. As DNA, the CDR3 is TGCGCCAGCAGCTTGGTGGGACAGGGGAAGGAAGCTTTCTTT.

The chain has TRBV7-9 and TRBJ2-1; 7 bases line up with TRBD1. This CDR3 is 16 amino acids long. Germline V gene lookup returns CDR1 SEHNR and CDR2 FQNEAQ (reference sequence). J lost 5 bases, V lost 4 bases, and 11 bases had no gene match. The CDR3 DNA reads as TGTGCCAGCAGCTACCTGGGGACAGCCGACGACAATGAGCAGTTCTTC. It specifies CASSYLGTADDNEQFF.

The sample holds a few counts of this clonotype. The CDR3 DNA follows: TGTGCCAGCAGCCCACTCGGGGCTAGCTATGGCTACACCTTC. As protein: CASSPLGASYGYTF. The chain carries TRBV11-2 and TRBJ1-2; D perhaps matches TRBD1 (5 bases). CDR1 and CDR2 (germline): SGHAT, FQNNGV. V lost 5 bases to trimming and J lost 4 bases, with 14 bases between them. The CDR3 sequence is 14 residues long.

This clonotype occurred many times. The chain carries TRBV20-1 and TRBJ2-7; 12 bases match TRBD2. Trimming at V came to 4 bases and at J to 3 bases, leaving 10 bases not matched to a gene. The CDR3 has 16 residues. The germline V gene has CDR1 DFQATT and CDR2 SNEGSKA (reference sequence). As DNA, the CDR3 is TGCAGTGCTAAGGGTCCTAGCGGGGGGGTGATCTACGAGCAGTACGTC. Amino acids: CSAKGPSGGVIYEQYV.

The V call is TRBV6-1, the J call TRBJ2-3; D may be TRBD1 (6 bases). The V gene's germline CDR1 is MNHNS and CDR2 SASEGT. CDR3 length: 15 residues. Trimming shortened V by 4 bases and J by 0 bases, and 11 bases separated the two germline ends. The CDR3 is CASSGTGSSTDTQYF. The CDR3 DNA follows: TGTGCCAGCAGTGGTACAGGGTCTAGCACAGATACGCAGTATTTT.

The genes are TRBV7-7 and TRBJ2-5; 7 bases agree with TRBD2. The CDR3 is 15 residues long. Trimming took 5 bases from V and 5 from J; bases not matched to a gene: 11. CDR1 is SSHAT and CDR2 is FNYEAQ in the germline V gene (reference sequence). The CDR3 DNA reads as TGTGCCAGCAGCAGCCGAGCGGGGCCCGCGGAGACCCAGTACTTC. Encoded protein: CASSSRAGPAETQYF.

The V and J genes are TRBV2 and TRBJ2-7, with TRBD1 identical over 9 bases. V was pared by 4 bases and J by 3 bases, with 7 bases of the junction left unmatched. This CDR3 region has 15 residues. The germline CDR1 and CDR2 sequences are SNHLY and FYNNEI. For the CDR3, the DNA is TGTGCCAGCAGTGTACTGGGACAGGGAAACTACGAGCAGTACGTC. Its translation: CASSVLGQGNYEQYV.

There are many counts of this clonotype. The chain employs TRBV28 and TRBJ2-3; D remains unclear. Germline V gene data show CDR1 as MDHEN and CDR2 as SYDVKM. V lost 5 bases to trimming and J lost 6 bases, with 6 bases between them. CDR3 length: 11 amino acids. The CDR3 DNA reads as TGTGCCAGCAGTCCCCTGGATACGCAGTATTTT. Amino acids: CASSPLDTQYF. Based on the CDR3 plus reference TRBV28 and TRBJ2-3, the full variable domain is DVKVTQSSRYLVKRTGEKVFLECVQDMDHENMFWYRQDPGLGLRLIYFSYDVKMKEKGDIPEGYSVSREKKERFSLILESASTNQTSMYLCASSPLDTQYFGPGTRLTVL.

V is TRBV2 and J is TRBJ1-5; possibly TRBD1 for D (5 bases). This CDR3 is 14 amino acids long. Germline CDR1 SNHLY, CDR2 FYNNEI. The V end lost 3 bases, the J end lost 3 bases, and 9 bases lay between the germline ends. The CDR3 here is CASSDQTVNQPQHF. CDR3 in DNA: TGTGCCAGCAGTGACCAGACAGTCAATCAGCCCCAGCATTTT.

This clonotype was recorded at least ten times. The rearrangement links TRBV11-2 to TRBJ1-5; unclear D gene. V was clipped by 5 bases and J by 6 bases, with 14 bases between them. CDR3 length equals 14 residues. CDR1 is SGHAT, CDR2 FQNNGV, per germline. The CDR3 sequence is CASSPYPDTQPQHF. In nucleotides, the CDR3 is TGTGCCAGCAGCCCATATCCCGACACTCAGCCCCAGCATTTT.

This rearrangement joins TRBV2 to TRBJ2-1; D gene uncertain. Germline V gene lookup returns CDR1 SNHLY and CDR2 FYNNEI. There are 13 residues in the CDR3. The DNA of the CDR3 is TGTGCTCGCAACATGGGCCGCTATGATGAGCAGTTCTTC. It codes for CARNMGRYDEQFF.

Many counts were recorded for this clonotype. The genes are TRBV12-3 or TRBV12-4 and TRBJ1-1, with unresolved D. The germline V and J ends were trimmed by 3 bases and 4 bases, with 12 bases remaining between them. The CDR3 runs to 14 residues. CDR3 sequence (DNA): TGTGCCAGCAGTTTCGGGGTGACGGCCACTGAAGCTTTCTTT. Amino acid sequence: CASSFGVTATEAFF.

Ten or more counts support this clonotype. The chain has TRBV7-9 and TRBJ1-4, with 8 bases aligning to TRBD1. CDR3 length: 17 residues. Germline CDR1 SEHNR, CDR2 FQNEAQ (reference sequence). Trimming took 6 bases from V and 2 from J; bases not matched to a gene: 11. CDR3: CASSSLGTGITNEKLFF. CDR3 nucleotides: TGTGCCAGCAGTTCGCTGGGGACAGGCATTACTAATGAAAAACTGTTTTTT.

This clonotype was counted between two and nine times. Here the CDR3 DNA reads TGCAGCGTTGAAGGGCTAGCCCCGGATACGCAGTATTTT. Encoded protein: CSVEGLAPDTQYF. The rearrangement joins TRBV29-1 to TRBJ2-3, with a possible D match to TRBD2 (5 bases). Trimming stripped 1 base from V and 6 bases from J, with 11 bases between. This CDR3 has 13 amino acids. CDR1 and CDR2 from the germline V gene are SQVTM and ANQGSEA.

About this clonotype itself: The junction shows a germline mismatch at one end, possibly a read error. The V gene is TRBV14, the J gene TRBJ2-6; D unresolved. Germline CDR1 is SGHDN and CDR2 is FVKESK. The CDR3 contains 13 residues. The CDR3 nucleotides are TGTGCCAGCAGAGGCGCTGGGCCCAACGTCCTGACTTTC. Amino acids: CASRGAGPNVLTF.

This clonotype came up a few times. The CDR3 nucleotides read TGTGCCAGCATCGCCCGGGACAGGTACAATGAGCAGTTCTTC. Its translation: CASIARDRYNEQFF. V and J are TRBV12-3 or TRBV12-4 and TRBJ2-1; TRBD1 aligns across 8 bases. V shed 7 bases, J shed 4 bases, and the junction held 6 bases outside the gene matches. This CDR3 is built from 14 residues.